The present TCR beta chain was sequenced within a study of cytomegalovirus exposure and HLA in healthy donors. Study-wide background: Researchers previously reported finding more than 100 million unique TCR beta sequences from about 170 million T cells.

Study-level findings and limits: The study designated some 180 TCR beta chains cytomegalovirus-associated. TCR sequences were mostly rare, though some public TCRs occurred in many donors.

A word on this clone: Antigen: not known.

Use of 60 Vbeta and 13 Jbeta primers characterized the PCR. Sequencing was performed with immunoSEQ multiplex PCR; in TCRdb, only in-frame clones are kept and a portion is missing. The repertoire holds about 98,000 clones, with less than 70% as singletons. This receptor was taken from a female donor in good health and CMV-seronegative. Sequenced material: PBMCs.

CDR3 bases: TGTGCCTGGGGAATGAACAGGGATCGGTACAAGCAGTACTTC. This codes for CAWGMNRDRYKQYF. V gene TRBV30 combines with J gene TRBJ2-7; a possible D gene is TRBD1 (6 bases). The V gene's germline CDR1 is GTSNPN and CDR2 SVGIG (reference sequence). The CDR3 has 14 amino acids. V lost 5 bases to trimming and J lost 8 bases, with 22 bases between them.